One sample yielded the 22 T cell receptor beta chains listed below, sequenced in a study of T-cell memory formation after mild COVID-19. TCRdb reanalysed the 5' RACE reads using MiXCR and keeps one entry per CDR3 protein. Among about 130,000 distinct CDR3 sequences listed, about 23% were seen once. Source material: PBMCs or a T cell subset sorted from them (not recorded which). The receptors come from an adult woman who had mild COVID-19 (a few samples of this study predate the infection). Cell type and time point are not known.

The rearrangement uses TRBV24-1 and TRBJ2-7, with a possible D match to TRBD2 (7 bases). The ends were cut back, 4 bases at V and 4 bases at J, with 22 bases in the middle. The length of the CDR3 is 17 residues. Germline CDR1 reads KGHDR; CDR2 reads SFDVKD. The CDR3 here is CATSDFPGRGIRYEQYF. CDR3 nucleotide sequence: TGTGCCACCAGTGACTTCCCGGGGAGGGGGATTCGGTACGAGCAGTACTTC.

The V gene is TRBV5-1, the J gene TRBJ2-3; 16 bases agree with TRBD2. The length of the CDR3 is 19 residues. Germline CDR1 reads SGHRS; CDR2 reads YFSETQ. The J segment lost 5 bases and the V segment lost 4 bases, leaving 13 bases of the junction unmatched. This chain's CDR3 is CASSHPPGLAGGPGDTQYF. In DNA, the CDR3 is TGCGCCAGCAGCCATCCTCCGGGACTAGCGGGAGGGCCGGGAGATACGCAGTATTTT.

This clonotype came up a few times. The rearrangement joins TRBV19 to TRBJ1-2; D call uncertain. The CDR3 extends over 12 amino acids. V lost 10 bases and J lost 2, with 11 bases in between. CDR1 and CDR2 from the germline V gene are LNHDA and SQIVND (reference sequence). As DNA, the CDR3 is TGTGCCACTAAACTGGGAAACTATGGCTACACCTTC. Protein product: CATKLGNYGYTF. The full variable domain, completed using reference TRBV19 and TRBJ1-2, is DGGITQSPKYLFRKEGQNVTLSCEQNLNHDAMYWYRQDPGQGLRLIYYSQIVNDFQKGDIAEGYSVSREKKESFPLTVTSAQKNPTAFYLCATKLGNYGYTFGSGTRLTVV.

V usage is TRBV27 and J usage is TRBJ2-2; TRBD2 might be the D (6 bases). Germline values: CDR1 MNHEY, CDR2 SMNVEV (reference sequence). Trimming removed 4 bases at V and 6 bases at J, with 15 bases between. CDR3 length equals 15 residues. The CDR3 spells CASSSFLASSGELFF. DNA for the CDR3: TGTGCCAGCAGTTCCTTCCTAGCGAGTTCCGGGGAGCTGTTTTTT.

The table lists this clonotype with a few counts. This chain connects TRBV29-1 to TRBJ1-2; weak D call: TRBD1 (6 bases). This CDR3 has 13 amino acids. Looked up from germline, CDR1 is SQVTM and CDR2 is ANQGSEA. Trimming left V 7 bases short and J 4 bases short, with 16 bases between. The DNA for the CDR3 is TGCAGCGCTCTGACAGGTGACATCTATGGCTACACCTTC. It yields the protein CSALTGDIYGYTF.

This sequence joins TRBV4-3 and TRBJ2-1, with TRBD1 matching over 9 bases. V dropped 3 bases and J dropped 1; count of bases not matched to a gene: 7. There are 17 residues in the CDR3. The V gene's germline CDR1 is LGHNA and CDR2 YSLEER. In nucleotides, the CDR3 is TGCGCCAGCAGCCAGGCCGGGACAGGGTTTTCCTACAATGAGCAGTTCTTC. Translating it yields CASSQAGTGFSYNEQFF.

This clonotype turned up a few times. The CDR3 reads CASSIALQSYNEQFF. DNA for the CDR3: TGTGCCAGCAGTATAGCGCTCCAATCCTACAATGAGCAGTTCTTC. The chain couples TRBV28 to TRBJ2-1, with D perhaps TRBD2 (5 bases). Germline CDR1 and CDR2: MDHEN and SYDVKM. Trimming took off 5 bases at V and 1 base at J, with 12 bases between the two ends. This CDR3 has 15 amino acids. Full variable domain (missing parts from reference TRBV28 and TRBJ2-1): DVKVTQSSRYLVKRTGEKVFLECVQDMDHENMFWYRQDPGLGLRLIYFSYDVKMKEKGDIPEGYSVSREKKERFSLILESASTNQTSMYLCASSIALQSYNEQFFGPGTRLTVL.

The V and J genes are TRBV14 and TRBJ1-2; perhaps TRBD1 as D (5 bases). This CDR3 spans 17 amino acids. Trimming left V 0 bases short and J 2 bases short, with 16 bases between. Germline V gives CDR1 SGHDN, CDR2 FVKESK. Here the CDR3 DNA reads TGTGCCAGCAGCCAAGAAGCAGACAGTTTATTCAACTATGGCTACACCTTC. Encoded protein: CASSQEADSLFNYGYTF.

This clonotype was seen a few times. The chain combines TRBV4-1 with TRBJ2-1; a possible D gene is TRBD1 (5 bases). Looked up from germline, CDR1 is MGHRA and CDR2 is YSYEKL. The CDR3 consists of 13 residues. The V gene lost 2 bases and the J gene lost 8 bases, with 10 bases spanning the gap. The DNA of the CDR3 is TGCGCCAGCAGCCAAAAACAGGTTTATGAGCAGTTCTTC. It codes for CASSQKQVYEQFF.

The rearrangement links TRBV7-9 to TRBJ2-1; no firm D call. The CDR3 is 14 amino acids. From germline, CDR1 is SEHNR and CDR2 FQNEAQ (reference sequence). Trimming removed 1 base from V and 5 bases from J, with 9 bases in between. CDR3 amino acids: CASSLVRHHNEQFF. The CDR3 nucleotides read TGTGCCAGCAGCTTAGTCAGGCATCACAATGAGCAGTTCTTC.

This clonotype was picked up a small number of times. This rearrangement joins TRBV7-2 to TRBJ2-4; TRBD2 matches at 7 bases. Unmatched junction bases numbered 17, after V lost 1 base and J lost 8 bases. Germline CDR1 reads SGHTA; CDR2 reads FQGNSA. The CDR3 is made up of 18 amino acids. CDR3 residues: CASSLVVGYGLVNDIQYF. CDR3 in DNA: TGTGCCAGCAGCTTAGTTGTAGGCTATGGACTAGTAAACGACATTCAGTACTTC.

The chain combines TRBV14 with TRBJ1-6; D is possibly TRBD1 (5 bases). V shed 0 bases and J shed 9 bases, with 6 bases lying between them. Germline V gives CDR1 SGHDN, CDR2 FVKESK. This CDR3 is 13 amino acids long. CDR3 protein: CASSQEGTSPLHF. Here the CDR3 DNA reads TGTGCCAGCAGCCAAGAAGGGACTTCACCCCTCCACTTT.

The rearrangement uses TRBV6-2 or TRBV6-3 and TRBJ2-3; D is uncertain. The CDR3 sequence is 14 residues long. V was cut by 8 bases and J by 1 base, with 13 bases left in between. Germline V CDR1 and CDR2: MNHEY, SVGEGT. The DNA of the CDR3 is TGTGCCAGCGAAGGAACTCGAGGCACAGATACGCAGTATTTT. This translates into CASEGTRGTDTQYF.

This clonotype was seen a few times. The chain recombines TRBV7-9 with TRBJ2-7; D unresolved. The CDR3 covers 14 residues. Trimming cost V 6 bases and J 5 bases, with 17 bases left between them. Looked up from germline, CDR1 is SEHNR and CDR2 is FQNEAQ (reference sequence). The CDR3 sequence: CASSYPGPRHEQYF. In DNA, the CDR3 is TGTGCCAGCAGTTACCCCGGACCACGGCACGAGCAGTACTTC.

The genes are TRBV7-2 and TRBJ2-5; D unclear. CDR3 length: 12 amino acids. Germline V gene data show CDR1 as SGHTA and CDR2 as FQGNSA. V lost 1 base and J 5 bases, leaving 5 bases between the germline ends. The CDR3 is CASSLDWETQYF. The CDR3 region has the DNA TGTGCCAGCAGCTTAGACTGGGAGACCCAGTACTTC.

The chain combines TRBV29-1 with TRBJ2-1; 10 bases fit TRBD2. The CDR3 runs 17 residues. The germline V gene has CDR1 SQVTM and CDR2 ANQGSEA. V trimming: 4 bases; J trimming: 2 bases; junction bases outside the gene matches: 11. CDR3 bases: TGCAGCGTTGGGTGGGCTAGCGGGAGAGTAACCTACAATGAGCAGTTCTTC. It codes for CSVGWASGRVTYNEQFF.

This clonotype came up a few times. The chain has TRBV6-2 or TRBV6-3 and TRBJ2-3; 8 nucleotides match TRBD1. Germline CDR1 and CDR2: MNHEY and SVGEGT. V lost 6 bases and J lost 2; bases outside the gene matches: 7. This CDR3 contains 15 residues. The CDR3 reads CASRSGTGDTDTQYF. The CDR3 region has the DNA TGTGCCAGCAGATCCGGGACAGGTGACACAGATACGCAGTATTTT.

The CDR3 DNA is TGCGCCAGCAGCTTAACCCGGGAGGCGAGCACCGGGGAGCTGTTTTTT. Its translation: CASSLTREASTGELFF. The gene calls are TRBV5-1 and TRBJ2-2, with 7 nucleotides matching TRBD2. CDR3 size: 16 residues. Germline lookup yields CDR1 SGHRS and CDR2 YFSETQ. J was trimmed by 4 bases and V by 2 bases; bases with no gene match: 8.

This clonotype was detected only a few times. V and J are TRBV3-1 and TRBJ2-7; no clear D gene. V lost 3 bases, J lost 3 bases, and 21 bases lay in between. Looked up from germline, CDR1 is LGHDT and CDR2 is YNNKEL (reference sequence). CDR3 length: 17 amino acids. This CDR3 reads CASSHTNGGRRIYEQYF. CDR3 bases: TGTGCCAGCAGCCATACGAATGGCGGAAGAAGGATCTACGAGCAGTACTTC.

This chain joins TRBV12-3 or TRBV12-4 and TRBJ2-5, with D possibly being TRBD1 or TRBD2 (6 bases each). Between the trimmed V and J ends, which lost 7 bases and 2 bases, there was a span of 14 bases. This CDR3 region has 14 residues. CDR3 sequence: CASNNGGIQETQYF. CDR3 in DNA: TGTGCCAGCAACAACGGGGGCATACAAGAGACCCAGTACTTC.

The chain recombines TRBV5-5 with TRBJ1-1; no reliable D call. Looked up from germline, CDR1 is SGHKS and CDR2 is YYEKEE (reference sequence). V dropped 4 bases and J dropped 7 bases, with 8 bases sitting between them. This CDR3 region has 11 residues. The chain's CDR3 is CASSADGEAFF. As DNA, the CDR3 is TGTGCCAGCAGCGCGGACGGTGAAGCTTTCTTT.

In its sample, this clonotype was seen a few times. The chain is built from TRBV7-6 and TRBJ2-7; D possibly uses TRBD1 or TRBD2 (5 bases each). The CDR3 length is 13 residues. Germline loops: CDR1 SGHVS, CDR2 FNYEAQ. Deletions cut 5 bases from V and 3 bases from J, with 11 bases between. CDR3 coding DNA: TGTGCCAGCAGCCCCCGAGGGGACTACGAGCAGTACTTC. As protein: CASSPRGDYEQYF.